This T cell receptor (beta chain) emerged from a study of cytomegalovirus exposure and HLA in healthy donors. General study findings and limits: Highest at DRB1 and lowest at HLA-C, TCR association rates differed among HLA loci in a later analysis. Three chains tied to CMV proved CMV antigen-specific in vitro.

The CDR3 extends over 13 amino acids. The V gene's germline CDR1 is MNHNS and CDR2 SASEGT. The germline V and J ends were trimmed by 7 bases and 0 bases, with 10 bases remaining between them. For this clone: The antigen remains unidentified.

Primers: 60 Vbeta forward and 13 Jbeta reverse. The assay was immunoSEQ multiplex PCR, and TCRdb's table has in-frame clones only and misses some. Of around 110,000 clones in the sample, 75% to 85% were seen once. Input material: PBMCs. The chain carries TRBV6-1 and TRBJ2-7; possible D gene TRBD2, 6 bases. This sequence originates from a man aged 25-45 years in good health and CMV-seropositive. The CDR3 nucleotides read TGTGCCAGCAATGGCGGGACCTCCTACGAGCAGTACTTC. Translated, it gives CASNGGTSYEQYF.